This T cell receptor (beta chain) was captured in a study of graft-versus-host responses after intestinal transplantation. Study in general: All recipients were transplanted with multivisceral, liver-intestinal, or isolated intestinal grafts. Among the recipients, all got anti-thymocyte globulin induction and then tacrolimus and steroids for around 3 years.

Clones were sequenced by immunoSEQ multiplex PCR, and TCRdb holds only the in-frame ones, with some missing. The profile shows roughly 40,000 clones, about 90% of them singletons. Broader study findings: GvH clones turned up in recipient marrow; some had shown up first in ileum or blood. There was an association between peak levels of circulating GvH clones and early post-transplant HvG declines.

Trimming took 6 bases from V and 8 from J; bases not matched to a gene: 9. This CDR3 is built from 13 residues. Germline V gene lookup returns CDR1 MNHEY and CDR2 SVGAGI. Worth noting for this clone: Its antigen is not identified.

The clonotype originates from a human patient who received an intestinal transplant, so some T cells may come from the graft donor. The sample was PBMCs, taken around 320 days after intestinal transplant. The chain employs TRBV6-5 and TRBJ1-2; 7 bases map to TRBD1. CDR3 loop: CASSLGTAAGYTF. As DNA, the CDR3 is TGTGCCAGCAGCCTCGGGACAGCGGCCGGCTACACCTTC.